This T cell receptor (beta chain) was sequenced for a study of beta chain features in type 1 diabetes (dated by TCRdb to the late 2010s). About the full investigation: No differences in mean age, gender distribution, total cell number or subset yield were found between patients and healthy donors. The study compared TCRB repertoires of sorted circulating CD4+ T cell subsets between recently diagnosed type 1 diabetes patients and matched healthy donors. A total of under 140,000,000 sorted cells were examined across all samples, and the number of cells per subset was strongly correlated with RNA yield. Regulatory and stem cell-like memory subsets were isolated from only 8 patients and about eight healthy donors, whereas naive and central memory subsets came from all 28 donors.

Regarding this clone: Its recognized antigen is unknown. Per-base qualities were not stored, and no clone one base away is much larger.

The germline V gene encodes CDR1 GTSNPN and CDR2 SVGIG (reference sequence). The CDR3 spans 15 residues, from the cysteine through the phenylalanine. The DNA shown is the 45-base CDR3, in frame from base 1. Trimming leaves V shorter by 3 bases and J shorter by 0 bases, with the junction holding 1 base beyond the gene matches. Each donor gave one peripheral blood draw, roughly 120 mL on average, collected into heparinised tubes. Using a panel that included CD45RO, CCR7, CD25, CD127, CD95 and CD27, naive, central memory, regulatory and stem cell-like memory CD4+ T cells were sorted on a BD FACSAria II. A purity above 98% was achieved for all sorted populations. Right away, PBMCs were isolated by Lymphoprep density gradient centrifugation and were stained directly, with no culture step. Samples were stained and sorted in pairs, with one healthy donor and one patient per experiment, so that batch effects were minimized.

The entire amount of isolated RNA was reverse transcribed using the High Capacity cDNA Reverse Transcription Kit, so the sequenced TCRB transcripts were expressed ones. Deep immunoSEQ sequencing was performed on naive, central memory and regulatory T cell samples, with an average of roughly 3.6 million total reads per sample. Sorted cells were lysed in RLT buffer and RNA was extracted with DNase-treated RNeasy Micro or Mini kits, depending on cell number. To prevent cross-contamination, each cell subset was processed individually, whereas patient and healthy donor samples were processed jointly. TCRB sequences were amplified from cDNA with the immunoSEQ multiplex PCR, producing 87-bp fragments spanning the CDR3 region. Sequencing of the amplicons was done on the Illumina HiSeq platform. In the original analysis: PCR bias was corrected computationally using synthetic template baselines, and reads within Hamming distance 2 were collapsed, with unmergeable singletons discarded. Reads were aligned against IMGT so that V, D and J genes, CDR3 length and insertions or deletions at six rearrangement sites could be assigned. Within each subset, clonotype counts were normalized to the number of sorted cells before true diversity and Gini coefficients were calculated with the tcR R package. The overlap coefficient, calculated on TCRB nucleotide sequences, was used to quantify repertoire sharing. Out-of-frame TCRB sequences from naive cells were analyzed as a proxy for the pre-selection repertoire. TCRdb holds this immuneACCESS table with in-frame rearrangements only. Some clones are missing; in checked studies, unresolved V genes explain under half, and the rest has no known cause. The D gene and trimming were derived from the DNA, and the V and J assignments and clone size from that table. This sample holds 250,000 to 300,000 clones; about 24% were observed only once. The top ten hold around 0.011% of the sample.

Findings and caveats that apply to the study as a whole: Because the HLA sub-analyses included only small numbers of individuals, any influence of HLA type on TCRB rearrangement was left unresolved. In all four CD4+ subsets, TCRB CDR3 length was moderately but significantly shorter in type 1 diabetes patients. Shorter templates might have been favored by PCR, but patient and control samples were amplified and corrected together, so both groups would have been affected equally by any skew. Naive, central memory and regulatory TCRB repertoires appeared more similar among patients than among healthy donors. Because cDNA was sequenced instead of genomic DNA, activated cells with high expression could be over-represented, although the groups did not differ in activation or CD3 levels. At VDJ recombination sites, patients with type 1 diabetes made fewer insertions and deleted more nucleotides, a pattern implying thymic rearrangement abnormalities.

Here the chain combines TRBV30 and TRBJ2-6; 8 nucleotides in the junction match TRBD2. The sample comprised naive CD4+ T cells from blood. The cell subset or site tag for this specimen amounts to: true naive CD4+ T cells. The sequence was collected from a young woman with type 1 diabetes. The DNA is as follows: TGTGCCTGGAGCGCGGGGGGCTCTGGGGCCAACGTCCTGACTTTC. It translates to CAWSAGGSGANVLTF.